The source of this TCR beta chain is a study of T-cell memory formation after mild COVID-19. General observations from the study: Pre-infection memory already had some responding clones, implying cross-reactive memory joined. There was a balanced CD4/CD8 profile in clones contracting day 15 to 85, and later expanders leaned CD4+.

Trimming left V 5 bases short and J 7 bases short, with 15 bases between. The CDR3 has 14 amino acids. Germline-derived CDR1 and CDR2 are SGHTA and FQGNSA. The TCR alpha and TCR beta cDNA libraries, bearing sample barcodes and UMIs, were generated by 5'RACE using constant-segment primers. In TCRdb, the 5' RACE reads were re-called with MiXCR into one record per CDR3 protein. The sample shows about 430,000 distinct CDR3 sequences, roughly 18% of them seen only once. This clonotype was found a few times. What it binds is unknown. The chain couples TRBV7-2 to TRBJ2-1; D gene uncertain. The origin of this receptor is a man in his late teens or twenties who had mild COVID-19 (a few samples of this study predate the infection). Cell type and time point are not known. Specimen: PBMCs or a T cell subset sorted from them (not recorded which). This chain's CDR3 is CASSQPLGANEQFF. CDR3 DNA: TGTGCCAGCAGCCAACCGCTTGGTGCGAATGAGCAGTTCTTC.